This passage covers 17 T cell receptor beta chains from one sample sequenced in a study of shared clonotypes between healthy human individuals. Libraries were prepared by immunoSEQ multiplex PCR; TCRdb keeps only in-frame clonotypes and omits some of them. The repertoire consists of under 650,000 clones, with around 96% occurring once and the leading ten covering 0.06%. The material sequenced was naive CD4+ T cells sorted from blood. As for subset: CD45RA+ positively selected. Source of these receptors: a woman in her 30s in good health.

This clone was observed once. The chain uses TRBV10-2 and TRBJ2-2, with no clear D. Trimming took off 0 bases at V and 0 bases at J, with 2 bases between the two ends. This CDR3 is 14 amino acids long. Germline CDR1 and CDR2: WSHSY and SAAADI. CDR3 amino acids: CASSESPNTGELFF. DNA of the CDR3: TGCGCCAGCAGTGAGTCGCCGAACACCGGGGAGCTGTTTTTT.

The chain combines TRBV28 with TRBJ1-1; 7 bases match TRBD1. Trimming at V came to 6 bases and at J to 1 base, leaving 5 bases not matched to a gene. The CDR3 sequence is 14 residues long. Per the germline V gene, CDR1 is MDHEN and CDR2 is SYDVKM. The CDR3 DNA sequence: TGTGCCAGCAGACTACAGGGGAGGAACACTGAAGCTTTCTTT. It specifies CASRLQGRNTEAFF.

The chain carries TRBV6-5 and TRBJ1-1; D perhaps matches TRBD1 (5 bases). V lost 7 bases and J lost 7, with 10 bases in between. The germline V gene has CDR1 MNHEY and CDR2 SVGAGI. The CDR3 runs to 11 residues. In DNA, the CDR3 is TGTGCCAGCACCTCGGGGGTTGAAGCTTTCTTT. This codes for CASTSGVEAFF.

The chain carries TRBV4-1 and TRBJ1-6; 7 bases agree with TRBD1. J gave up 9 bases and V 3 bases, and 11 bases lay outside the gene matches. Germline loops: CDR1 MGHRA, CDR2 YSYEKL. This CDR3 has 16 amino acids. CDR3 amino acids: CASSQPSRGRGSPLHF. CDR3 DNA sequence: TGCGCCAGCAGCCAGCCATCCAGGGGGAGAGGTTCACCCCTCCACTTT.

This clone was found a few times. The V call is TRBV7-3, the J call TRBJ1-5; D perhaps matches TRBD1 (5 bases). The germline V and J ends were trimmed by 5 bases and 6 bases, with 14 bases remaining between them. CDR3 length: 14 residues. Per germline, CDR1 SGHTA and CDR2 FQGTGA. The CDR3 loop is CASSGAQPVQPQHF. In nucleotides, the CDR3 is TGTGCCAGCAGCGGGGCCCAGCCGGTTCAGCCCCAGCATTTT.

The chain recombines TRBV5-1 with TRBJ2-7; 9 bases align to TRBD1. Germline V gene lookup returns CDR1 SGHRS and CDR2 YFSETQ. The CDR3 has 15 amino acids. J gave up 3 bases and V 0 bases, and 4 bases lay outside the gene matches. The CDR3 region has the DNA TGCGCCAGCAGCTTGGCCACGACAGGGGGCTACGAGCAGTACTTC. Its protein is CASSLATTGGYEQYF.

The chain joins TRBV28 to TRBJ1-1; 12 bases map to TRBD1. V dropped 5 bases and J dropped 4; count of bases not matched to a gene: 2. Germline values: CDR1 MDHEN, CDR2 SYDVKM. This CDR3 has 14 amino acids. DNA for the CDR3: TGTGCCAGCAGTCCGGGACAGGGGGCCACTGAAGCTTTCTTT. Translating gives CASSPGQGATEAFF.

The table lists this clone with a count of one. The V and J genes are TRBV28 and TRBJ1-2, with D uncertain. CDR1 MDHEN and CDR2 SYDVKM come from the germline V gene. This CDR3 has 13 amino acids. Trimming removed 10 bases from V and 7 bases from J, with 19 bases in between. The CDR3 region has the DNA TGTGCCACACAAAGCGGGGTTCGAGGTGGCTACACCTTC. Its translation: CATQSGVRGGYTF.

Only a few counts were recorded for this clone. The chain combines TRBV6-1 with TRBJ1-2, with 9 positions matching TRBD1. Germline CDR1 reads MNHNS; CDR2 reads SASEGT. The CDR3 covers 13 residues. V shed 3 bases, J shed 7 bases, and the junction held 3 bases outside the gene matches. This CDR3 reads CASSDSTGGGYTF. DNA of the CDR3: TGTGCCAGCAGTGACTCGACAGGGGGTGGCTACACCTTC.

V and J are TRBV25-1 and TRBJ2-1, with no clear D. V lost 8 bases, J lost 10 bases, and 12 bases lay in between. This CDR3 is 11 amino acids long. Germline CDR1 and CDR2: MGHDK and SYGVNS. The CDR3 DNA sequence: TGTGCCAGCCAGCCGGGCGTGGAGCAGTTCTTC. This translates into CASQPGVEQFF.

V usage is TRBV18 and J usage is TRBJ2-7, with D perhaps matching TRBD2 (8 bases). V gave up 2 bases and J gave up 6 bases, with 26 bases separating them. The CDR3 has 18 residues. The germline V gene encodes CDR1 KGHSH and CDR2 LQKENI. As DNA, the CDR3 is TGTGCCAGCTCACCAGGGGTACAGGGGAGCGGGAGTTCCGCCGAGCAGTACTTC. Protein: CASSPGVQGSGSSAEQYF. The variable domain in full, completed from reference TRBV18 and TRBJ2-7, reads NAGVMQNPRHLVRRRGQEARLRCSPMKGHSHVYWYRQLPEEGLKFMVYLQKENIIDESGMPKERFSAEFPKEGPSILRIQQVVRGDSAAYFCASSPGVQGSGSSAEQYFGPGTRLTVT.

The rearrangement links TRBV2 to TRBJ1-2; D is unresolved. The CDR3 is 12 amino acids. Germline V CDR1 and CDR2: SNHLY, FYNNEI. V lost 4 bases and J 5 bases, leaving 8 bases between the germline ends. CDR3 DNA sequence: TGTGCCAGCAGTGTTGACCTGTATGGCTACACCTTC. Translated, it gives CASSVDLYGYTF.

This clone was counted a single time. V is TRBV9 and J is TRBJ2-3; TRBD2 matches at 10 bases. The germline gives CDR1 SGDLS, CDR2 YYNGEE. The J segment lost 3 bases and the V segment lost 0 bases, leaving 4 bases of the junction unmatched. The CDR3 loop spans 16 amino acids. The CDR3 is CASSVATSGITDTQYF. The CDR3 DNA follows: TGTGCCAGCAGCGTAGCTACTAGCGGGATAACAGATACGCAGTATTTT.

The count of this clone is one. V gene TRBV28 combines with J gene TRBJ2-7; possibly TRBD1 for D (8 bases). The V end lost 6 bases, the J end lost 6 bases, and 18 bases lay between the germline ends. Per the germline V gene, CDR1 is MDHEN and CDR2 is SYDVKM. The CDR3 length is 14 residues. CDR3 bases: TGTGCCAGCAGGCTGACGGACAGGGAGGGCGAGCAGTACTTC. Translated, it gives CASRLTDREGEQYF. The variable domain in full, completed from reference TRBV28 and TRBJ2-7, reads DVKVTQSSRYLVKRTGEKVFLECVQDMDHENMFWYRQDPGLGLRLIYFSYDVKMKEKGDIPEGYSVSREKKERFSLILESASTNQTSMYLCASRLTDREGEQYFGPGTRLTVT.

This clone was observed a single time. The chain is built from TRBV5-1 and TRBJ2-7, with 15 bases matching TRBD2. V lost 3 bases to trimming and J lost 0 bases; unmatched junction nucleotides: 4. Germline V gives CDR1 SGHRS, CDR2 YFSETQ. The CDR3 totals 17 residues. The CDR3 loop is CASSSGTSGGSSYEQYF. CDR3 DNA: TGCGCCAGCAGCTCCGGGACTAGCGGGGGGAGCTCCTACGAGCAGTACTTC. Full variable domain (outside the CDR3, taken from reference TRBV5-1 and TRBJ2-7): KAGVTQTPRYLIKTRGQQVTLSCSPISGHRSVSWYQQTPGQGLQFLFEYFSETQRNKGNFPGRFSGRQFSNSRSEMNVSTLELGDSALYLCASSSGTSGGSSYEQYFGPGTRLTVT.

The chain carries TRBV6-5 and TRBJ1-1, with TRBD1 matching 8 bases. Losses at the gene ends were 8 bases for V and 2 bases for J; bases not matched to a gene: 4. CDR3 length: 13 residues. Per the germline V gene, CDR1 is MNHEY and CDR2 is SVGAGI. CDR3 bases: TGTGCCAGCCAGGACAGGGATAACACTGAAGCTTTCTTT. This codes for CASQDRDNTEAFF.

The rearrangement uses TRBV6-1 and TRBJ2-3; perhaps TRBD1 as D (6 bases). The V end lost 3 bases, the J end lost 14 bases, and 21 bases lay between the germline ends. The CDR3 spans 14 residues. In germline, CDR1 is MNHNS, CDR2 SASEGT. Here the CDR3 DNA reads TGTGCCAGCAGTGATACCGGGACACTATCAATGGGGTATTTT. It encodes CASSDTGTLSMGYF.